The clone carrying this TCR beta chain was seen only a few times. Germline V gives CDR1 SGHVS, CDR2 FQNEAQ. V lost 1 base to trimming and J lost 8 bases; unmatched junction nucleotides: 10. CDR3 length: 16 residues. The sample is drawn from a study of shared T cell receptors in the human thymus. Here immunoSEQ multiplex PCR was the method, and the copy in TCRdb shows in-frame clones only, minus some. The sample yields approximately 490,000 clones, roughly 74% seen once. This sample was shared with a second study, whose subject was human thymus T cells. That source notes: Resections were taken during corrective heart surgery, and the thymus tissue came from these. Thymic repertoires of unrelated individuals were reported in related research to overlap highly.

Specimen: thymocytes. The TCR originated in a boy under two years old with a congenital heart defect. The rearrangement links TRBV7-8 to TRBJ2-1; 8 positions agree with TRBD2. The CDR3 DNA reads TGTGCCAGCAGCTTAGGGGGTCGGGAGGGCCGGGATGAGCAGTTCTTC. Translated: CASSLGGREGRDEQFF.